One T cell receptor beta chain is described in this entry. This sample was taken from a study of shared clonotypes between healthy human individuals. The CDR3 has 13 residues. The V gene's germline CDR1 is SGDLS and CDR2 YYNGEE. The ends were cut back, 2 bases at V and 6 bases at J, with 9 bases in the middle. Assay: immunoSEQ multiplex PCR; the TCRdb copy retains only in-frame clones and omits some. Of 450,000 to 500,000 clones in the sample, roughly 80% are singletons; the top ten hold more than 9.5%. The sample taken for sequencing was PBMCs. The chain joins TRBV9 to TRBJ2-1; perhaps TRBD2 as D (5 bases). The clonotype comes from a woman aged 40-49 years in good health. Some clones in this sample may be carry-over from other donors' samples. The CDR3 DNA is TGTGCCAGCAGCGTGCGGGCGGTCAATGAGCAGTTCTTC. Its protein is CASSVRAVNEQFF.